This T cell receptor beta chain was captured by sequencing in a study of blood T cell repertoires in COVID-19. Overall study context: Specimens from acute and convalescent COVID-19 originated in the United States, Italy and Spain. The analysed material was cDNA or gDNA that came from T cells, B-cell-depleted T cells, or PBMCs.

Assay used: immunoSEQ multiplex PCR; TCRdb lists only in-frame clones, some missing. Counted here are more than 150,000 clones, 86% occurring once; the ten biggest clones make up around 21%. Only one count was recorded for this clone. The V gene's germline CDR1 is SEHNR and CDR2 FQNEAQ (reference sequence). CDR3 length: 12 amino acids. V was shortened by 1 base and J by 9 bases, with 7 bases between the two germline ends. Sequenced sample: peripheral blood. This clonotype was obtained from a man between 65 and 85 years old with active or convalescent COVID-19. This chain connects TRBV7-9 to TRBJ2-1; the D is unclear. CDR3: CASSLDSREQFF. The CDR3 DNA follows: TGTGCCAGCAGCTTAGATAGTCGTGAGCAGTTCTTC.